These T cell receptor beta chains were read from a single sample in a study of Graves' ophthalmopathy and Graves' hyperthyroidism. Each CDR3 protein is one row after TCRdb ran MiXCR on the multiplex PCR reads. Of 200,000 to 250,000 distinct CDR3 sequences in the sample, 45% were seen once. The material sequenced was peripheral blood. These receptors all stem from an adult man with Graves' ophthalmopathy. CDR3s include the opening cysteine and the closing phenylalanine or tryptophan. The D gene is left open where the match is weak. A row's size may be missing; if present it is once, few, many or a size class.

j_call,v_call,clone_size,d_call,cdr3_nt,cdr3_aa
TRBJ1-5,TRBV20-1,NA,NA,TGCAGTGCTCCTCGGGGCAGGGACCCCCCGCATTTT,CSAPRGRDPPHF
TRBJ2-7,TRBV10-3,NA,TRBD1,TGTGCCAGCAGTTACAGAGGGACAGGGACCTACGAGCAGTACTTC,CASSYRGTGTYEQYF
TRBJ1-5,TRBV20-1,few,TRBD1,TGCAGTGCTAGAGATCTAGCAGGGGGCGCGTTTCAGCCCCAGCATTTT,CSARDLAGGAFQPQHF
TRBJ2-5,TRBV2,NA,TRBD2,TGTGCCAGCCGACTAGCGGTAGAGACCCAGTACTTC,CASRLAVETQYF
TRBJ2-7,TRBV29-1,few,NA,TGCAGCGTTGAAGATCAGGCTAGCAGATACGAGCAGTACTTC,CSVEDQASRYEQYF
TRBJ1-5,TRBV7-8,many,NA,TGTGCCAGCAGCTTAGCAGGGGCGGTTCAGCCCCAGCATTTT,CASSLAGAVQPQHF
TRBJ2-7,TRBV10-1,few,NA,TGCGCCAGCTTGGCGGTTGGGCAGTACTTC,CASLAVGQYF
TRBJ1-1,TRBV10-3,NA,TRBD1,TGTGCCATCAGTGAGGGCAGGGGGCTAACGAACACTGAAGCTTCCTTT,CAISEGRGLTNTEASF
TRBJ1-2,TRBV2,NA,TRBD1,TGTGCCAGCAGTGTCAGTCCGAGACAGGGTAACTATGGCTACACCTTC,CASSVSPRQGNYGYTF
TRBJ2-7,TRBV10-3,many,NA,TGTGCCATCAGTGATAGAGACGAGCAGTACTTC,CAISDRDEQYF
TRBJ1-1,TRBV2,many,NA,TGTGCCAGCAGTTTCAACACTGAAGCTTTCTTT,CASSFNTEAFF
TRBJ2-5,TRBV10-3,NA,NA,TGTGCCATCAGTGAGTCTTCCTCTGAGACCCAGTACTTC,CAISESSSETQYF